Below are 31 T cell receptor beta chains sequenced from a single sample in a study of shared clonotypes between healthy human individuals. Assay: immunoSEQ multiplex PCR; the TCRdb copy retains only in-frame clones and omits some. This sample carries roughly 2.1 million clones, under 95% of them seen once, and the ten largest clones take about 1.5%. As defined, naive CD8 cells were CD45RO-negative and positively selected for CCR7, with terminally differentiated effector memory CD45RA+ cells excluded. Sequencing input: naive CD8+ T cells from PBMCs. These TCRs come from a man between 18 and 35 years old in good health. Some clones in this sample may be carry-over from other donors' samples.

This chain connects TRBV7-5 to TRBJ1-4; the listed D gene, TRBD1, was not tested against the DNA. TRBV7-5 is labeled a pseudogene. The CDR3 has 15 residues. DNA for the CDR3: TGTGCCAGAAGCACTCACAGGGGGGCTAATGAAAAACTGTTTTTT. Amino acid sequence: CARSTHRGANEKLFF.

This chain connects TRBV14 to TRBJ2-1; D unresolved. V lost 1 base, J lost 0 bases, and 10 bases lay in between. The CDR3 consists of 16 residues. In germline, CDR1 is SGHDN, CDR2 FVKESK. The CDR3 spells CASSQGVFGSYNEQFF. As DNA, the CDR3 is TGTGCCAGCAGCCAAGGGGTTTTTGGCTCCTACAATGAGCAGTTCTTC.

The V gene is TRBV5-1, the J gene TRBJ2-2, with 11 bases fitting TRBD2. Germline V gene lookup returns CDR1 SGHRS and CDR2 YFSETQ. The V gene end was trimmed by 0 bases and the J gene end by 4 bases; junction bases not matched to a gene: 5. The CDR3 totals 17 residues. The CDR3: CASSLGLAGRGTGELFF. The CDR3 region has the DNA TGCGCCAGCAGCTTGGGACTAGCGGGACGTGGCACCGGGGAGCTGTTTTTT.

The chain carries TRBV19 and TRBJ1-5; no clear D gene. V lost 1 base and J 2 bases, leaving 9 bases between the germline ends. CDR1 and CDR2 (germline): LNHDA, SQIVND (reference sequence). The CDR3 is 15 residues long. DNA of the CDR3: TGTGCCAGTAGTATAGTGAGGGAGGGCAATCAGCCCCAGCATTTT. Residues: CASSIVREGNQPQHF. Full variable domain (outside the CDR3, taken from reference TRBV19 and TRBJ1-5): DGGITQSPKYLFRKEGQNVTLSCEQNLNHDAMYWYRQDPGQGLRLIYYSQIVNDFQKGDIAEGYSVSREKKESFPLTVTSAQKNPTAFYLCASSIVREGNQPQHFGDGTRLSIL.

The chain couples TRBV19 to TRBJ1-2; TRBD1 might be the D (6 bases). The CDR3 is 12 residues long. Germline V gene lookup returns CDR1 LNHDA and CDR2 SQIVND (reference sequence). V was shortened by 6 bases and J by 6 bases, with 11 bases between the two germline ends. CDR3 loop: CASSLQGHGYTF. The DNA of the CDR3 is TGTGCCAGTAGCCTACAGGGTCATGGCTACACCTTC.

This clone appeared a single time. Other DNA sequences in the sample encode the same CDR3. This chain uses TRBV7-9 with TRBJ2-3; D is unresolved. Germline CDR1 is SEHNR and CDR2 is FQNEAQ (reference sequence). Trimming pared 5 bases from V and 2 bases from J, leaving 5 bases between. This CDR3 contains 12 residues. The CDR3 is CASSLATDTQYF. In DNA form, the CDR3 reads TGTGCCAGCAGCCTGGCCACAGATACGCAGTATTTT.

The CDR3 loop reads CATSGRSNRGYNEQFF. CDR3 DNA: TGTGCCACCAGCGGGCGATCGAACAGGGGTTACAATGAGCAGTTCTTC. This chain connects TRBV15 to TRBJ2-1; 7 nucleotides match TRBD1. This CDR3 contains 16 residues. CDR1 LNHNV and CDR2 YYDKDF come from the germline V gene (reference sequence). Losses at the gene ends were 5 bases for V and 4 bases for J; bases not matched to a gene: 11.

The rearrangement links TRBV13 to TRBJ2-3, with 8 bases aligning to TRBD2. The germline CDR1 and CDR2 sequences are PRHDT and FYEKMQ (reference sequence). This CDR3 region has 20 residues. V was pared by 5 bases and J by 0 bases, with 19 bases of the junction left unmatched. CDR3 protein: CASSPVGGRTNRPSTDTQYF. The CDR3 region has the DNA TGTGCCAGCAGCCCAGTTGGCGGGAGGACGAATAGACCTAGCACAGATACGCAGTATTTT.

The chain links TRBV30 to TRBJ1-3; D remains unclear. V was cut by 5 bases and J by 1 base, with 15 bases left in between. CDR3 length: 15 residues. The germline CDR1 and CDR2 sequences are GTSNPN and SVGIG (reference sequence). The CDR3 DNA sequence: TGTGCCTGGGGACCCAACCCGTGGTCTGGAAACACCATATATTTT. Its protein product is CAWGPNPWSGNTIYF. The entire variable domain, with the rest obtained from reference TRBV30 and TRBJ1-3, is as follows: SQTIHQWPATLVQPVGSPLSLECTVEGTSNPNLYWYRQAAGRGLQLLFYSVGIGQISSEVPQNLSASRPQDRQFILSSKKLLLSDSGFYLCAWGPNPWSGNTIYFGEGSWLTVV.

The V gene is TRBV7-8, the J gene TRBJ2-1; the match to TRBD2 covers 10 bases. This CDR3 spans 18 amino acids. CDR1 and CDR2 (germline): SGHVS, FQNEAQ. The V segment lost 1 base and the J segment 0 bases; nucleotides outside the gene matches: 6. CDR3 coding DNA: TGTGCCAGCAGCTTAGTGTTTAGCGGGGGGAGCTCCTACAATGAGCAGTTCTTC. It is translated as CASSLVFSGGSSYNEQFF.

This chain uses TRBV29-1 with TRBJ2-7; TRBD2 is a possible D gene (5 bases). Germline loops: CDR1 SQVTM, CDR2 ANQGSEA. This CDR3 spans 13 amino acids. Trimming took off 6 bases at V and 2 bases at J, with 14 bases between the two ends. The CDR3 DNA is TGCAGCGTCACCGAGTCCGGGGCCTACGAGCAGTACTTC. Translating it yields CSVTESGAYEQYF.

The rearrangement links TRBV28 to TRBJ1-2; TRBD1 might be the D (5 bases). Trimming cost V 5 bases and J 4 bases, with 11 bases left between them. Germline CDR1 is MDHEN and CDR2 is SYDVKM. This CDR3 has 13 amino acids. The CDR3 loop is CASSQPGRYGYTF. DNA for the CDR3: TGTGCCAGCAGTCAACCGGGGCGCTATGGCTACACCTTC.

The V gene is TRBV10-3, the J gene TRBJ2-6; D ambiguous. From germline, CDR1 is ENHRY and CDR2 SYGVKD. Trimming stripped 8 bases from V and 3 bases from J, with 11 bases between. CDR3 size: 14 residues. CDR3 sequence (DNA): TGTGCCATCCAGACGTCGGGTGGGGCCAACGTCCTGACTTTC. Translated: CAIQTSGGANVLTF.

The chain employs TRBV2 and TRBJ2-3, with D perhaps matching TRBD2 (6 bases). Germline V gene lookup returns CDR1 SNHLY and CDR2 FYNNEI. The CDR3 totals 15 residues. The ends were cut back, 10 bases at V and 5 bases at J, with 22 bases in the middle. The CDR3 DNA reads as TGTGCCATCCCCCCGTCGGGAGTGGTGGAAGATACGCAGTATTTT. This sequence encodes CAIPPSGVVEDTQYF.

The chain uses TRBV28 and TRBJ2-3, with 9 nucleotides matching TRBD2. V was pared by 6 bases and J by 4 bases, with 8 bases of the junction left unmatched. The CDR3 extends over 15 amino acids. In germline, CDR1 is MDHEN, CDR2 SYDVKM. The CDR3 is CASSSIAGEADTQYF. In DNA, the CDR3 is TGTGCCAGCAGCTCGATAGCGGGAGAGGCAGATACGCAGTATTTT.

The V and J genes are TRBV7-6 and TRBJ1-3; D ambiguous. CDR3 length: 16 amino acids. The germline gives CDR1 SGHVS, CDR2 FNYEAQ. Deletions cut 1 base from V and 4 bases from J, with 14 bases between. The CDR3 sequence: CASSLDGYRAGNTIYF. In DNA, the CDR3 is TGTGCCAGCAGCTTAGATGGGTACAGAGCAGGAAACACCATATATTTT. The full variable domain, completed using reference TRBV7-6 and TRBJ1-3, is GAGVSQSPRYKVTKRGQDVALRCDPISGHVSLYWYRQALGQGPEFLTYFNYEAQQDKSGLPNDRFSAERPEGSISTLTIQRTEQRDSAMYRCASSLDGYRAGNTIYFGEGSWLTVV.

CDR3 loop: CASSPTQGAPQPQHF. The CDR3 bases are TGTGCCAGCAGTCCAACACAGGGGGCTCCTCAGCCCCAGCATTTT. The V and J genes are TRBV28 and TRBJ1-5; 9 bases are a match to TRBD1. The junction had 8 bases not matched to a gene; V was cut back by 5 bases and J by 6 bases. CDR1 MDHEN and CDR2 SYDVKM come from the germline V gene. CDR3 length: 15 residues.

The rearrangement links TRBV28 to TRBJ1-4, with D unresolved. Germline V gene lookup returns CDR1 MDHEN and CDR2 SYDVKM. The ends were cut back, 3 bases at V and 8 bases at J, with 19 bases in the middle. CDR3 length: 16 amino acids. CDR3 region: CASSFSILDRREKLFF. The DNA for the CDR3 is TGTGCCAGCAGTTTCTCCATACTAGATCGTAGAGAAAAACTGTTTTTT.

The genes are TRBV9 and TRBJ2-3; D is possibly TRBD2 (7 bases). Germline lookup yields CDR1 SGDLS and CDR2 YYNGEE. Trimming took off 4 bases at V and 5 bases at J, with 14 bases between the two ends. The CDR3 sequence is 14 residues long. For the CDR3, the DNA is TGTGCCAGCAGCCCGGGGGGCTCGGAAGATACGCAGTATTTT. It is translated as CASSPGGSEDTQYF.

CDR3 sequence (DNA): TGTGCCAGCAGCAAAGTAGGATACGAGCAGTACTTC. Amino acid sequence: CASSKVGYEQYF. The J gene is TRBJ2-7, the V gene TRBV21-1. TRBV21-1 is deemed a pseudogene. The CDR3 length is 12 residues.

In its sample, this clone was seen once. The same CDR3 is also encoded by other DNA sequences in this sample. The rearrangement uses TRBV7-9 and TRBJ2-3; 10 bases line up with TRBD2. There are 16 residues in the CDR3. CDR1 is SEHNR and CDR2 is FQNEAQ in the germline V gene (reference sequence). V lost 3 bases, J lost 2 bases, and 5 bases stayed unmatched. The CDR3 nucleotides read TGTGCCAGCAGCTTGGAAACTAGCGGGGTCACAGATACGCAGTATTTT. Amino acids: CASSLETSGVTDTQYF.

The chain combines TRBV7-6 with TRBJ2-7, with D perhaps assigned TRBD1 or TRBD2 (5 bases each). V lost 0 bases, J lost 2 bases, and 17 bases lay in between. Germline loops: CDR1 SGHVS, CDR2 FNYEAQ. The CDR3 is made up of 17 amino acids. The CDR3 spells CASSLAWDRTLTYEQYF. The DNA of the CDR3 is TGTGCCAGCAGCTTAGCTTGGGACCGCACCCTAACCTACGAGCAGTACTTC.

Written as DNA, the CDR3 is TGTGCCAGCAGCGAGGGACGGGGCCAGAGCAATGAGCAGTTCTTC. It yields the protein CASSEGRGQSNEQFF. The rearrangement uses TRBV6-6 and TRBJ2-1; possibly TRBD1 or TRBD2 for D (5 bases each). V was cut by 6 bases and J by 6 bases, with 18 bases left in between. The CDR3 spans 15 residues. The germline V gene has CDR1 MNHNY and CDR2 SVGAGI (reference sequence).

The CDR3 region has the DNA TGTGCCAGCAGCCCACACGGGACAGGGCCTCGGGACGAGCAGTACTTC. It encodes CASSPHGTGPRDEQYF. V usage is TRBV11-2 and J usage is TRBJ2-7; TRBD1 matches at 9 bases. The germline V gene encodes CDR1 SGHAT and CDR2 FQNNGV. V lost 5 bases, J lost 5 bases, and 13 bases stayed unmatched. CDR3 length: 16 amino acids.

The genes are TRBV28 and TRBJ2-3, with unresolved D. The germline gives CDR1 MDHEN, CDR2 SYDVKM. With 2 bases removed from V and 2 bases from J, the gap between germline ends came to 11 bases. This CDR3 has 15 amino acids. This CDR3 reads CASSLRTYLTDTQYF. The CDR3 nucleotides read TGTGCCAGCAGTTTAAGGACCTACCTCACAGATACGCAGTATTTT.

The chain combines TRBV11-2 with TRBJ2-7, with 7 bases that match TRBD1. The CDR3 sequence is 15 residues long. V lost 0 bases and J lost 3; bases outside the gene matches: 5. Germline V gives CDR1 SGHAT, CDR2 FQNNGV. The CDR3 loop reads CASSLEGRGNYEQYF. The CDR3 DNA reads TGTGCCAGCAGCTTAGAAGGCAGGGGGAACTACGAGCAGTACTTC.

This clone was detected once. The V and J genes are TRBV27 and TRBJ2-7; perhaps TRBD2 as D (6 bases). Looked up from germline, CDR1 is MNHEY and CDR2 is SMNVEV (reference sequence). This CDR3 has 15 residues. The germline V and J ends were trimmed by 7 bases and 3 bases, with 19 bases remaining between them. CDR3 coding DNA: TGTGCCAGCACCCCCGCGGGGTTCCCGCACTACGAGCAGTACTTC. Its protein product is CASTPAGFPHYEQYF.

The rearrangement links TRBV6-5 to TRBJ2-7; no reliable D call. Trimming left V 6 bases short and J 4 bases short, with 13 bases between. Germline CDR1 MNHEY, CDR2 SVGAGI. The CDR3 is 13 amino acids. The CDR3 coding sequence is TGTGCCAGCAGACTCAGTCCACGGTACGAGCAGTACTTC. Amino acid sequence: CASRLSPRYEQYF.

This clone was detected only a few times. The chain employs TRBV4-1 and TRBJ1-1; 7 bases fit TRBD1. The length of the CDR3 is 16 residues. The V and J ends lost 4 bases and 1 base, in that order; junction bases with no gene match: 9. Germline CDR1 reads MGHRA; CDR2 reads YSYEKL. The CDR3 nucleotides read TGCGCCAGCAGCCCAAGACACTGGGACAGGAACACTGAAGCTTTCTTT. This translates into CASSPRHWDRNTEAFF.

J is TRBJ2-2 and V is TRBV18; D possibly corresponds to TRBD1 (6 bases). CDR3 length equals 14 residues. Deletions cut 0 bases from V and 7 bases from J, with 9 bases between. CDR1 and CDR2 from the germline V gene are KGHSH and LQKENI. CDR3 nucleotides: TGTGCCAGCTCACCACCCACAGGGTACGGGGAGCTGTTTTTT. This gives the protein CASSPPTGYGELFF.

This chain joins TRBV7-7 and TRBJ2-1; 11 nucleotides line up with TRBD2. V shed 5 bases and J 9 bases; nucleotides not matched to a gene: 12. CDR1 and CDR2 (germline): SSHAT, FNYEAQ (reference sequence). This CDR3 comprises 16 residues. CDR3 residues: CASSLMLAGGPGEQFF. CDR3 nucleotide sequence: TGTGCCAGCAGCCTGATGCTAGCGGGAGGACCCGGTGAGCAGTTCTTC.